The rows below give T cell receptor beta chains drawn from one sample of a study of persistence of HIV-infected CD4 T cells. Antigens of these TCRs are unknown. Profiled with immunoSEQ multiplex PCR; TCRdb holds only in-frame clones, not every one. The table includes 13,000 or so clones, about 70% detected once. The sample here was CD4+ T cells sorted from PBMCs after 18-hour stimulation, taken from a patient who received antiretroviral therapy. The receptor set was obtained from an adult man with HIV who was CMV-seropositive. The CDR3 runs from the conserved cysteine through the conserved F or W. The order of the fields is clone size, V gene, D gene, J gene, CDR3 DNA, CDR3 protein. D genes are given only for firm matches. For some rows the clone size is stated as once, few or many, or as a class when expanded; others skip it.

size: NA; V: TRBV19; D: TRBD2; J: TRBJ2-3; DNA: TGTGCCAGTAGTCCTAGCGGGAGGACAAGCACAGATACGCAGTATTTT; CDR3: CASSPSGRTSTDTQYF
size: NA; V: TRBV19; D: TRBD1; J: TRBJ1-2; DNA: TGTGCCAGTAAAAGGACAGGGAACTATGGCTACACCTTC; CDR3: CASKRTGNYGYTF
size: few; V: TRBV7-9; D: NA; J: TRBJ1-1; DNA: TGTGCCAGCAGCTTACAGGCGGGGAACACTGAAGCTTTCTTT; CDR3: CASSLQAGNTEAFF
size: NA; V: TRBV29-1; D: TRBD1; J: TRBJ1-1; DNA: TGCAGCGTGCCGGGACAGGGGACCTCTTCTGAAGCTTTCTTT; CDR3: CSVPGQGTSSEAFF
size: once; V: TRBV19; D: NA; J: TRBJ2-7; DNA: TGTGCCAGTAGTATAGGACAGCACGACGAGCAGTACTTC; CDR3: CASSIGQHDEQYF
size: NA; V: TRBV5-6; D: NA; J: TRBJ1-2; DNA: TGTGCCAGCAGCTTTACGGGCAGGGGATTAGACTATGGCTACACCTTC; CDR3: CASSFTGRGLDYGYTF
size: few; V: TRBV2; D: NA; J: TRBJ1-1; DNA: TGTGCCAGCAGGCCCAGATCCCGGGGGGAAAGAGAAACTGAAGCTTTCTTT; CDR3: CASRPRSRGERETEAFF
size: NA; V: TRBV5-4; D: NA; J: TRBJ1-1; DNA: TGTGCCAGCAGCTTGCCAACCAACACTGAAGCTTTCTTT; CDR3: CASSLPTNTEAFF
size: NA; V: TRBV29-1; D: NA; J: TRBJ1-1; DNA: TGCAGCGTCACAACAGGTCAGAGCAACACTGAAGCTTTCTTT; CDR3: CSVTTGQSNTEAFF
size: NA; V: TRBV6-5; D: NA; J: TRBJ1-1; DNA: TGTGCCAGCAGAGGGGTCAGGGCGGCTTTCTTT; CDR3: CASRGVRAAFF
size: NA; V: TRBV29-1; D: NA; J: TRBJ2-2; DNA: TGCAGCGTTGAGGGCTCCGTCGGGGAGCTGTTTTTT; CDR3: CSVEGSVGELFF
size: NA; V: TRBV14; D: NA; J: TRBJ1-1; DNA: TGTGCCAGCAGCCATCGGGGATTGGAAGCTTTCTTT; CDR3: CASSHRGLEAFF
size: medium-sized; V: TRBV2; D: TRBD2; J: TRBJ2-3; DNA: TGTGCCAGCAGTAAGACTCCCAAGACTAGCGGGGGGGCCGTGGATACGCAGTATTTT; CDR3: CASSKTPKTSGGAVDTQYF
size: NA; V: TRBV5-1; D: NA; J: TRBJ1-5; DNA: TGCGCCAGCAGCTTGAGCGGGGGCAGCAATCAGCCCCAGCATTTT; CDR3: CASSLSGGSNQPQHF
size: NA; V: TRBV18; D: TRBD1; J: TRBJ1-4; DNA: TGTGCCAGCTCACCACTTCCACAGGGGGCTAATGAAAAACTGTTTTTT; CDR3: CASSPLPQGANEKLFF
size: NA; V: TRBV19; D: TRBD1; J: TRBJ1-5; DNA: TGTGCCAGTACCGGGACAGGGGGTTATAGCAATCAGCCCCAGCATTTT; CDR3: CASTGTGGYSNQPQHF
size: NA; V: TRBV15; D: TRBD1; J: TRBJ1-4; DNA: TGTGCCACCAGCAGAGATGGAGGGGGCGAGGAAAAACTGTTTTTT; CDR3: CATSRDGGGEEKLFF
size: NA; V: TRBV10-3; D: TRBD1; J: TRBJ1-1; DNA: TGTGCCATCAGTGACCACTGGGACAGGAATATGAACACTGAAGCTTTCTTT; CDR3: CAISDHWDRNMNTEAFF
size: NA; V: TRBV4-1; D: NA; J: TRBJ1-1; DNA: TGCGCCAGCAGCCAAGATGCCAGGGTGAGCACTGAAGCTTTCTTT; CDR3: CASSQDARVSTEAFF
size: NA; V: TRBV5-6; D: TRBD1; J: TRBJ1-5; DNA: TGTGCCAGCAGCTTGGCCACAGGGGAGAAGGATCAGCCCCAGCATTTT; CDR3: CASSLATGEKDQPQHF
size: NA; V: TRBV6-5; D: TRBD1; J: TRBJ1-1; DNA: TGTGCCAGCAGTTACGGCGGGACAGCTTTTGAAGCTTTCTTT; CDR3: CASSYGGTAFEAFF
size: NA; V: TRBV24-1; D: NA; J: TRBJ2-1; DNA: TGTGCCACCAGTGACCCCAAGCGCCCCTACAATGAGCAGTTCTTC; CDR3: CATSDPKRPYNEQFF
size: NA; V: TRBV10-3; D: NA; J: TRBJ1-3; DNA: TGTGCCATCAGTGAGCGGGGCGACTCTGGAAACACCATATATTTT; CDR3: CAISERGDSGNTIYF
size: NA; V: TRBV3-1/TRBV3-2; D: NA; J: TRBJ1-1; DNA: TGTGCCAGCGGCCCTTATGGGGCTGCGAACACTGAAGCTTTCTTT; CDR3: CASGPYGAANTEAFF
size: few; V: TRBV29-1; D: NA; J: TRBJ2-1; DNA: TGCAGCGCTGACAGACTGGGCGATGAGCAGTTCTTC; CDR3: CSADRLGDEQFF
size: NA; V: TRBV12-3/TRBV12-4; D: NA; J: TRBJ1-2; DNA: TGTGCCAGCAGTTATACGGGGGGTGGCTACACCTTC; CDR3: CASSYTGGGYTF
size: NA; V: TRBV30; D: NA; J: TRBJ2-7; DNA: TGTGCCTGGAGTGTGGACTACGAGCAGTACTTC; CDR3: CAWSVDYEQYF
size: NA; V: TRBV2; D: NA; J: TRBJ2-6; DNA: TGTGCCAGCAGGGCATATAACTCTGGGGCCAACGTCCTGACTTTC; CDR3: CASRAYNSGANVLTF
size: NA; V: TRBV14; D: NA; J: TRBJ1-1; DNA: TGTGCCAGCAGCCTCGATAGGATCACTGAAGCTTTCTTT; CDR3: CASSLDRITEAFF